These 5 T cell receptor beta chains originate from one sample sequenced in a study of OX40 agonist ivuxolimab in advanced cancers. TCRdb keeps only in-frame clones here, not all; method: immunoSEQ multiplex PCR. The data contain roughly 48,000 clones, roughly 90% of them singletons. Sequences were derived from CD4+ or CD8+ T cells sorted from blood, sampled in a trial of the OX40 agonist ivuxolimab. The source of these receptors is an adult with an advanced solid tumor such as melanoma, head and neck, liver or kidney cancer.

CDR3 residues: CASSSWGRTGNTEAFF. The CDR3 bases are TGTGCCAGCAGCTCTTGGGGGAGAACAGGGAACACTGAAGCTTTCTTT. The V call is TRBV7-2, the J call TRBJ1-1; D is possibly TRBD1 (5 bases). Trimming removed 4 bases from V and 1 base from J, with 16 bases in between. Germline loops: CDR1 SGHTA, CDR2 FQGNSA. The CDR3 runs to 16 residues.

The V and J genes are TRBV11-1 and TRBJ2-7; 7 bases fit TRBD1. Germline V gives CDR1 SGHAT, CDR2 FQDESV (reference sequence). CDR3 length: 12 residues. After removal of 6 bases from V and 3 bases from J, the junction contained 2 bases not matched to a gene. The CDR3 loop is CASRGGLYEQYF. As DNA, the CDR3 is TGTGCCAGCAGAGGGGGCCTCTACGAGCAGTACTTC.

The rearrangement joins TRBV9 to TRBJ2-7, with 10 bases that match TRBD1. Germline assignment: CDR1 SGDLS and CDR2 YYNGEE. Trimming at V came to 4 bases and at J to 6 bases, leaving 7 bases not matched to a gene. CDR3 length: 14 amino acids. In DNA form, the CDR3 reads TGTGCCAGCAGCTTGGGGACAGGGGCTTCCGAGCAGTACTTC. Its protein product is CASSLGTGASEQYF. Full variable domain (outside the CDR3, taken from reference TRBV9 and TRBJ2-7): DSGVTQTPKHLITATGQRVTLRCSPRSGDLSVYWYQQSLDQGLQFLIQYYNGEERAKGNILERFSAQQFPDLHSELNLSSLELGDSALYFCASSLGTGASEQYFGPGTRLTVT.

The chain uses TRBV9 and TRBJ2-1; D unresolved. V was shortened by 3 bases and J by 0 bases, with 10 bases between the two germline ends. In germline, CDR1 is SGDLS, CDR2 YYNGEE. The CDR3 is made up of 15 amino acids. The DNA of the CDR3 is TGTGCCAGCAGCGGGTCTGGCCTCTCCTACAATGAGCAGTTCTTC. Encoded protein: CASSGSGLSYNEQFF.

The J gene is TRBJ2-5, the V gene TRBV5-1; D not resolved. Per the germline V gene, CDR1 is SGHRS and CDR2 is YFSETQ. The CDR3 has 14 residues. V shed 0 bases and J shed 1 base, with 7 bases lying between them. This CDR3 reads CASSLAYGQETQYF. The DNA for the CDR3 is TGCGCCAGCAGCTTGGCCTACGGCCAAGAGACCCAGTACTTC.